The 10 T cell receptor beta chains presented below share a single source sample, sequenced in a study of shared clonotypes between healthy human individuals. Sequencing used immunoSEQ multiplex PCR; TCRdb keeps in-frame clones, though not all of them. Among around 980,000 clones listed, around 78% were seen once. Sequencing was carried out using memory CD4+ T cells from PBMCs. Subset given: CD45RA-negative fraction. These receptors all come from a man between 18 and 29 years old in good health. Some clones in this sample may be carry-over from other donors' samples.

Of note for this clone: One base separates it from a far larger clone, so it is likely a read error. Different DNA sequences within this sample yield the same CDR3. This chain links TRBV6-6 with TRBJ1-1, with D possibly TRBD1 on 5 matching bases. The CDR3 sequence is 14 residues long. Germline CDR1 MNHNY, CDR2 SVGAGI (reference sequence). Trimming left V 6 bases short and J 8 bases short, with 19 bases between. The CDR3 bases are TGTGCCAGCAGCCAAGGGCAGGGTGTTAAGGAAGCTTTCTTT. Protein product: CASSQGQGVKEAFF.

This chain joins TRBV5-5 and TRBJ2-7; D ambiguous. The CDR3 has 17 amino acids. Trimming stripped 2 bases from V and 2 bases from J, with 20 bases between. From germline, CDR1 is SGHKS and CDR2 YYEKEE (reference sequence). Here the CDR3 reads CASSFIVWASSPYEQYF. CDR3 sequence (DNA): TGTGCCAGCAGCTTTATAGTGTGGGCTTCTTCCCCCTACGAGCAGTACTTC.

This chain joins TRBV6-5 and TRBJ1-5; D gene unclear. Germline-derived CDR1 and CDR2 are MNHEY and SVGAGI. The CDR3 covers 13 residues. Trimming took 4 bases from V and 3 from J, leaving 7 bases between them. CDR3 region: CASSWTSNQPQHF. The DNA for the CDR3 is TGTGCCAGCAGTTGGACCTCCAATCAGCCCCAGCATTTT.

The V call is TRBV9, the J call TRBJ1-3; 7 nucleotides line up with TRBD1. Losses at the gene ends were 0 bases for V and 0 bases for J; bases not matched to a gene: 0. The CDR3 runs to 15 residues. Germline V gives CDR1 SGDLS, CDR2 YYNGEE. CDR3 sequence: CASSVEGASGNTIYF. CDR3 nucleotides: TGTGCCAGCAGCGTAGAGGGGGCCTCTGGAAACACCATATATTTT.

The chain joins TRBV29-1 to TRBJ2-3; a possible D gene is TRBD2 (5 bases). The V gene's germline CDR1 is SQVTM and CDR2 ANQGSEA. The CDR3 contains 12 residues. Trimming cost V 7 bases and J 2 bases, with 10 bases left between them. CDR3 DNA sequence: TGCAGCGCCCAAGCGGTCACAGATACGCAGTATTTT. Its protein is CSAQAVTDTQYF.

The chain couples TRBV7-2 to TRBJ2-4; D remains ambiguous. Germline CDR1 SGHTA, CDR2 FQGNSA. Trimming shortened V by 1 base and J by 12 bases, and 7 bases separated the two germline ends. There are 11 residues in the CDR3. This CDR3 is CASSLDRNQYF. The CDR3 DNA sequence: TGTGCCAGCAGCTTAGACCGAAATCAGTACTTC.

This clone was seen more than once but under ten times. The chain links TRBV20-1 to TRBJ1-2, with unresolved D. Trimming took off 7 bases at V and 4 bases at J, with 10 bases between the two ends. The CDR3 length is 11 residues. CDR1 is DFQATT and CDR2 is SNEGSKA in the germline V gene (reference sequence). CDR3 coding DNA: TGCAGTGAATTGGGAAGCTATGGCTACACCTTC. This encodes CSELGSYGYTF.

V gene TRBV28 combines with J gene TRBJ1-1; D call uncertain. Germline CDR1 and CDR2: MDHEN and SYDVKM. CDR3 length: 14 amino acids. V lost 3 bases and J 6 bases, leaving 14 bases between the germline ends. CDR3 in amino acids: CASSFIKGEAEAFF. The CDR3 bases are TGTGCCAGCAGTTTCATTAAGGGCGAGGCTGAAGCTTTCTTT.

This clone was observed a single time. This chain links TRBV30 with TRBJ1-5, with D hard to call. Trimming shortened V by 4 bases and J by 4 bases, and 8 bases separated the two germline ends. Germline lookup yields CDR1 GTSNPN and CDR2 SVGIG (reference sequence). The length of the CDR3 is 12 residues. CDR3 bases: TGTGCCTGGACCAGCGGGAATCAGCCCCAGCATTTT. Translating it yields CAWTSGNQPQHF. Filled out from reference TRBV30 and TRBJ1-5, the complete variable domain reads SQTIHQWPATLVQPVGSPLSLECTVEGTSNPNLYWYRQAAGRGLQLLFYSVGIGQISSEVPQNLSASRPQDRQFILSSKKLLLSDSGFYLCAWTSGNQPQHFGDGTRLSIL.

This clone appeared a few times. This chain links TRBV6-5 with TRBJ1-2; no firm D call. Germline CDR1 and CDR2: MNHEY and SVGAGI. V gave up 5 bases and J gave up 3 bases, with 13 bases separating them. The CDR3 totals 14 residues. DNA of the CDR3: TGTGCCAGCAGTGTGGGGAGGGCAGACTATGGCTACACCTTC. The encoded protein is CASSVGRADYGYTF.